This T cell receptor (beta chain) comes out of a study of glioma-infiltrating T cells. Points from the study as a whole: Very few CDR3 sequences were shared between tissue and blood.

Amplification of TCR alpha and beta CDR3 regions from RNA used iRepertoire nested multiplex PCR. TCRdb recomputed calls from the multiplex PCR reads with MiXCR, one row per CDR3 protein. The sample lists some 100,000 distinct CDR3 sequences; about 25% were seen once. This clonotype was observed at least ten times. Its antigen remains unidentified. The TCR sequence derives from a human donor with low-grade glioma or glioblastoma, undergoing nonglioma brain surgery, or in good health (not recorded which). Sample: glioma tissue, nonneoplastic brain tissue, or PBMCs (not recorded which).

The CDR3 DNA is TGTGCCAGCAGCTTAGTGGGGGGGAGCACCGGGGAGCTGTTTTTT. Amino acids: CASSLVGGSTGELFF. The chain has TRBV7-2 and TRBJ2-2; 7 bases are shared with TRBD2. V shed 1 base and J 4 bases; nucleotides not matched to a gene: 3. Per germline, CDR1 SGHTA and CDR2 FQGNSA. CDR3 length: 15 amino acids.